The 18 T cell receptor beta chains below come from one sample, sequenced in a study of blood T cell repertoires in COVID-19. Profiled with immunoSEQ multiplex PCR; TCRdb holds only in-frame clones, not every one. This sample carries fewer than 400,000 clones, approximately 86% of them seen once, and the ten largest clones take around 9%. The sequencing sample was made of PBMCs or T cells enriched from blood (not recorded which). The receptors here all came from a woman aged 18-35 years who had recovered from COVID-19.

CDR3 sequence (DNA): TGTGCCAGCAGCTTAGGCGGACAGGAAGAGACCCAGTACTTC. Translated: CASSLGGQEETQYF. The genes are TRBV7-9 and TRBJ2-5; 7 bases fit TRBD1. Germline CDR1 reads SEHNR; CDR2 reads FQNEAQ (reference sequence). V gave up 1 base and J gave up 3 bases; unmatched junction bases: 2. The CDR3 is made up of 14 amino acids.

V and J are TRBV7-9 and TRBJ1-2; maybe TRBD1 (5 bases). CDR1 SEHNR and CDR2 FQNEAQ come from the germline V gene (reference sequence). The CDR3 is 14 amino acids. Between the trimmed V and J ends, which lost 2 bases and 4 bases, there was a span of 11 bases. The CDR3 loop is CASSLFAGPYGYTF. CDR3 nucleotide sequence: TGTGCCAGCAGCTTATTCGCGGGACCCTATGGCTACACCTTC.

The V call is TRBV7-3, the J call TRBJ2-2, with D unclear. V was clipped by 2 bases and J by 1 base, with 5 bases between them. This CDR3 spans 14 amino acids. Germline assignment: CDR1 SGHTA and CDR2 FQGTGA. For the CDR3, the DNA is TGTGCCAGCAGCTTAGGCGGGAACACCGGGGAGCTGTTTTTT. This sequence encodes CASSLGGNTGELFF.

The chain joins TRBV5-4 to TRBJ1-2; possibly TRBD1 for D (5 bases). V dropped 2 bases and J dropped 5 bases, with 16 bases sitting between them. The CDR3 sequence is 15 residues long. Germline V CDR1 and CDR2: SGHNT, YYREEE (reference sequence). CDR3 bases: TGTGCCAGCAGCTTATCAGGGTCCCCCGCATATGGCTACACCTTC. This codes for CASSLSGSPAYGYTF.

The CDR3 region has the DNA TGTGCCAGCAGTTTTTCGGGGGATCTGGGCCAAGAGACCCAGTACTTC. The encoded protein is CASSFSGDLGQETQYF. The chain has TRBV28 and TRBJ2-5, with D tentatively TRBD2 (6 bases). There are 16 residues in the CDR3. The V gene lost 3 bases and the J gene lost 1 base, with 15 bases spanning the gap. The germline V gene encodes CDR1 MDHEN and CDR2 SYDVKM.

The chain couples TRBV27 to TRBJ1-1; 7 bases line up with TRBD1. V gave up 8 bases and J gave up 5 bases; unmatched junction bases: 11. CDR1 is MNHEY and CDR2 is SMNVEV in the germline V gene (reference sequence). The CDR3 covers 14 residues. This chain's CDR3 is CASRGDTQGTEAFF. Here the CDR3 DNA reads TGTGCCAGCCGGGGTGACACACAGGGGACTGAAGCTTTCTTT.

The chain recombines TRBV5-1 with TRBJ2-2, with 8 bases lining up with TRBD2. CDR3 size: 16 residues. Germline lookup yields CDR1 SGHRS and CDR2 YFSETQ. J gave up 1 base and V 2 bases, and 4 bases lay outside the gene matches. CDR3 sequence reads: CASSLSGRGNTGELFF. The CDR3 DNA reads as TGCGCCAGCAGCTTAAGCGGGAGAGGGAACACCGGGGAGCTGTTTTTT.

The chain recombines TRBV5-8 with TRBJ2-4, with D unresolved. V gave up 1 base and J gave up 2 bases, with 10 bases separating them. CDR3 length equals 15 residues. Germline V gives CDR1 SGHTS, CDR2 YDEGEE. CDR3 in DNA: TGTGCCAGCAGCTTGCCCGCGAATCCCAAAAACATTCAGTACTTC. Translating gives CASSLPANPKNIQYF. Drawing the rest from reference TRBV5-8 and TRBJ2-4, the complete variable domain is EAGVTQSPTHLIKTRGQQATLRCSPISGHTSVYWYQQALGLGLQFLLWYDEGEERNRGNFPPRFSGRQFPNYSSELNVNALELEDSALYLCASSLPANPKNIQYFGAGTRLSVL.

The chain combines TRBV20-1 with TRBJ1-1; weak D call: TRBD1 (5 bases). The V end was cut by 4 bases, the J end by 5 bases, with 17 bases between. Per germline, CDR1 DFQATT and CDR2 SNEGSKA (reference sequence). CDR3 length equals 14 residues. This CDR3 reads CSANDRDYGTEAFF. The CDR3 region has the DNA TGCAGTGCTAATGACCGGGACTACGGGACTGAAGCTTTCTTT.

The chain links TRBV21-1 to TRBJ1-2. TRBV21-1 is termed a pseudogene. The CDR3 loop spans 8 amino acids. CDR3 sequence: CASSAVGF. CDR3 DNA sequence: TGTGCCAGCAGCGCGGTGGGCTTC.

The chain uses TRBV7-2 and TRBJ1-5; D is unresolved. This CDR3 contains 14 residues. Germline V gene lookup returns CDR1 SGHTA and CDR2 FQGNSA. V was cut by 3 bases and J by 3 bases, with 9 bases left in between. In DNA, the CDR3 is TGTGCCAGCAGCTTCGGGGTTTTCAATCAGCCCCAGCATTTT. Translation: CASSFGVFNQPQHF.

V gene TRBV18 combines with J gene TRBJ1-2; 8 nucleotides align to TRBD1. Trimming cost V 3 bases and J 8 bases; bases outside gene matches: 8. CDR1 is KGHSH, CDR2 LQKENI, per germline. This CDR3 region has 14 residues. The CDR3 nucleotides read TGTGCCAGCTCACCGGACAGGGCTGGAGAGGGCTACACCTTC. Amino acids: CASSPDRAGEGYTF.

The chain carries TRBV29-1 and TRBJ1-2; D is undetermined. Between the trimmed V and J ends, which lost 3 bases and 4 bases, there was a span of 6 bases. The CDR3 is made up of 11 amino acids. Looked up from germline, CDR1 is SQVTM and CDR2 is ANQGSEA. The CDR3 reads CSVDTGYGYTF. CDR3 DNA sequence: TGCAGCGTTGACACGGGCTATGGCTACACCTTC.

The chain is built from TRBV9 and TRBJ2-1, with D perhaps TRBD2 (6 bases). The CDR3 covers 15 residues. Per the germline V gene, CDR1 is SGDLS and CDR2 is YYNGEE. Trimming left V 0 bases short and J 2 bases short, with 9 bases between. CDR3 region: CASSVDPSAYNEQFF. DNA for the CDR3: TGTGCCAGCAGCGTAGACCCTAGCGCCTACAATGAGCAGTTCTTC.

The V and J genes are TRBV4-3 and TRBJ1-5, with D uncertain. The CDR3 is 16 residues long. Per germline, CDR1 LGHNA and CDR2 YSLEER. V lost 0 bases, J lost 5 bases, and 14 bases lay in between. CDR3 loop: CASSQDIFPGDQPQHF. Written as DNA, the CDR3 is TGCGCCAGCAGCCAAGATATTTTTCCGGGTGATCAGCCCCAGCATTTT.

The chain employs TRBV2 and TRBJ2-7, with 9 bases matching TRBD2. V lost 6 bases to trimming and J lost 5 bases; unmatched junction nucleotides: 14. Germline V gene lookup returns CDR1 SNHLY and CDR2 FYNNEI. CDR3 length equals 16 residues. In DNA, the CDR3 is TGTGCCAGCAGCCACGAACCCGGGACTAGCATTGACGAGCAGTACTTC. It is translated as CASSHEPGTSIDEQYF.

This chain joins TRBV2 and TRBJ1-5, with D possibly being TRBD1 (5 bases). V shed 6 bases and J shed 0 bases, with 9 bases lying between them. The CDR3 extends over 14 amino acids. The germline V gene has CDR1 SNHLY and CDR2 FYNNEI. The CDR3 coding sequence is TGTGCCAGCAGCGACAGCAATAGCAATCAGCCCCAGCATTTT. Amino acid sequence: CASSDSNSNQPQHF.

The sample holds one count of this clone. The chain is built from TRBV6-5 and TRBJ2-1, with D possibly TRBD2 on 5 matching bases. The V gene lost 0 bases and the J gene lost 7 bases, with 16 bases spanning the gap. Germline V gene lookup returns CDR1 MNHEY and CDR2 SVGAGI. CDR3 length: 16 residues. The chain's CDR3 is CASSYSDGVGVNEQFF. The CDR3 DNA reads as TGTGCCAGCAGTTACTCCGACGGGGTGGGAGTTAATGAGCAGTTCTTC.